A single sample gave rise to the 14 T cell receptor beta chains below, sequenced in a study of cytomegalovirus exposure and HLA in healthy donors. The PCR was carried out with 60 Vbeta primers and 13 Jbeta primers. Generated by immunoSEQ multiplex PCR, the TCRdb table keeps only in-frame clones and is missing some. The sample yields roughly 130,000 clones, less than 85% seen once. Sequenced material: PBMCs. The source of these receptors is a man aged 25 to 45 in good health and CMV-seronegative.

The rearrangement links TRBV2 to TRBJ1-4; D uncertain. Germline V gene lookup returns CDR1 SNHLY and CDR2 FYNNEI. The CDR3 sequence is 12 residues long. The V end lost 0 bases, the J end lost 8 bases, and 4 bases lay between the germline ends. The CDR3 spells CASSEAREKLFF. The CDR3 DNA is TGTGCCAGCAGTGAAGCGCGAGAAAAACTGTTTTTT.

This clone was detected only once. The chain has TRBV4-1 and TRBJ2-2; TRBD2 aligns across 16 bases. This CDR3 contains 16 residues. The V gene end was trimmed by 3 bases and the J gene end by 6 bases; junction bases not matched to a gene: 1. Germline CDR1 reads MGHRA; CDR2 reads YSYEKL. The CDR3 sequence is CASSHGTSGRAGELFF. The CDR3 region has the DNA TGCGCCAGCAGCCACGGGACTAGCGGGAGGGCCGGGGAGCTGTTTTTT.

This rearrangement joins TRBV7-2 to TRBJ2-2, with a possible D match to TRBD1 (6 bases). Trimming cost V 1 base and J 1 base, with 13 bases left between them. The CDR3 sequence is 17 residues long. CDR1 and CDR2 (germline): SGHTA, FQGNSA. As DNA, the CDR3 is TGTGCCAGCAGCTTAGACAGGGTAACCATGAACACCGGGGAGCTGTTTTTT. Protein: CASSLDRVTMNTGELFF.

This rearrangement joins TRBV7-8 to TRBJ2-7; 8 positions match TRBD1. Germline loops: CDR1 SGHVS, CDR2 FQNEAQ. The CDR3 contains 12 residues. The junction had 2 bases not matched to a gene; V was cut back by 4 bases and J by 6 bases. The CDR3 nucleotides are TGTGCCAGCAGCTCCGACAGGGGCGAGCAGTACTTC. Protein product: CASSSDRGEQYF.

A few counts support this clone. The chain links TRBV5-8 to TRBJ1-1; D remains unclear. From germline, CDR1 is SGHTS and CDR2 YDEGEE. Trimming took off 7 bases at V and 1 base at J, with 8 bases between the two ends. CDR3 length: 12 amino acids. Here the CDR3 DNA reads TGTGCCAGCCCCAGTAAGAACACTGAAGCTTTCTTT. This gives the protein CASPSKNTEAFF.

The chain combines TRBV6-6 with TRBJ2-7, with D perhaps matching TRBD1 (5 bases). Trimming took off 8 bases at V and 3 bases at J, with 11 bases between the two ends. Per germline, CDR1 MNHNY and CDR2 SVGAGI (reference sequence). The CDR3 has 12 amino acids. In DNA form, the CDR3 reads TGTGCCAGCCAGGGATCTTTCTACGAGCAGTACTTC. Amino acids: CASQGSFYEQYF.

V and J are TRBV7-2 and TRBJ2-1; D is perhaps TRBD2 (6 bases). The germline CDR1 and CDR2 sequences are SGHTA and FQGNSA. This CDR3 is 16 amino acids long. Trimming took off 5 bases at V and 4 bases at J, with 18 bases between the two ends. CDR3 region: CASSGLTSGQYNEQFF. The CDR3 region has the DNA TGTGCCAGCAGCGGGCTGACTAGTGGGCAATACAATGAGCAGTTCTTC.

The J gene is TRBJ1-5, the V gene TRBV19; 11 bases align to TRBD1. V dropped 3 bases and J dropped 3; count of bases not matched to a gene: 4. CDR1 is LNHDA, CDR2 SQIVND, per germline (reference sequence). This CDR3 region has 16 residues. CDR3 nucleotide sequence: TGTGCCAGTAGTATGGACAGGGGGCGCCCCAATCAGCCCCAGCATTTT. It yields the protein CASSMDRGRPNQPQHF.

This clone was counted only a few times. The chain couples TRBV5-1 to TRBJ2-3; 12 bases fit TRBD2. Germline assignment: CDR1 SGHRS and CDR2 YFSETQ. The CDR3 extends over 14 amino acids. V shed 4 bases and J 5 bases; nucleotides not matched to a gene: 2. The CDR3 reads CASSRTSGIDTQYF. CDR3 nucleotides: TGCGCCAGCAGCCGGACTAGCGGGATAGATACGCAGTATTTT. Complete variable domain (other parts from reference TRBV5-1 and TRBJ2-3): KAGVTQTPRYLIKTRGQQVTLSCSPISGHRSVSWYQQTPGQGLQFLFEYFSETQRNKGNFPGRFSGRQFSNSRSEMNVSTLELGDSALYLCASSRTSGIDTQYFGPGTRLTVL.

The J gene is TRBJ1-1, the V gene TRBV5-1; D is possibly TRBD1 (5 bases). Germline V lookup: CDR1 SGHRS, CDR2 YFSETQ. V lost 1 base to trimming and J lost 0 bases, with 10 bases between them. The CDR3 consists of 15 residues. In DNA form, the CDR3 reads TGCGCCAGCAGCTTGAAGCAGGGAATGAACACTGAAGCTTTCTTT. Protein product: CASSLKQGMNTEAFF.

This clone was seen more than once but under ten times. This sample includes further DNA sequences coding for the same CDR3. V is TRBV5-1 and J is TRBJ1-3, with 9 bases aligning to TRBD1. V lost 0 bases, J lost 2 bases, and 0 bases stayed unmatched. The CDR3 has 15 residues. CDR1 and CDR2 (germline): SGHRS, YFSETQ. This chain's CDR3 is CASSLGQGAGNTIYF. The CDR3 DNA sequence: TGCGCCAGCAGCTTGGGACAGGGGGCTGGAAACACCATATATTTT.

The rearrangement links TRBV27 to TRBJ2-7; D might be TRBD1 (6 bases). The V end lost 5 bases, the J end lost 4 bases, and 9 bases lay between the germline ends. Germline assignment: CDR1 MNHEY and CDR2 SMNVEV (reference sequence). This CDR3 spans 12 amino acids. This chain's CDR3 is CASSGQGYEQYF. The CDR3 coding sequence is TGTGCCAGCAGTGGGCAGGGGTACGAGCAGTACTTC.

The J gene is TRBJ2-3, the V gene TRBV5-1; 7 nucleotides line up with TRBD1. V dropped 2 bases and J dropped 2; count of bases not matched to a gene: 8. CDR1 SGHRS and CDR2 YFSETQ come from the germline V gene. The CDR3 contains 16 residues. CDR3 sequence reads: CASSFGDRDNTDTQYF. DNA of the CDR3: TGCGCCAGCAGCTTTGGAGACAGGGATAACACAGATACGCAGTATTTT.

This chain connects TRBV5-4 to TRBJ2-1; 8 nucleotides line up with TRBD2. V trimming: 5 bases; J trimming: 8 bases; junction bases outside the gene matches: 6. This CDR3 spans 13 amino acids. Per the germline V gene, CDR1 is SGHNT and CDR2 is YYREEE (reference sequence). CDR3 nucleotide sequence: TGTGCCAGCAGTCCCGGGACTAGGCATGAGCAGTTCTTC. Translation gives CASSPGTRHEQFF.